This TCR beta chain was recorded in a study of T-cell memory formation after mild COVID-19. Points on this clonotype: The antigen is unknown.

TCRdb re-called the 5' RACE reads through MiXCR, storing one row per CDR3 protein. The sample has about 340,000 distinct CDR3 sequences, around 13% seen once; the top ten hold over 20%. Study results and caveats: The finding that pre-infection memory included some responding clones suggested that cross-reactive memory joined. While clones contracting from day 15 to 85 were balanced between CD4 and CD8, later expanders leaned CD4+. Clones which contracted sat mainly in CM and EM if CD4+, and in EMRA if CD8+.

This CDR3 is 13 amino acids long. Trimming stripped 4 bases from V and 5 bases from J, with 11 bases between. The V gene's germline CDR1 is MNHEY and CDR2 SVGEGT. V is TRBV6-2 or TRBV6-3 and J is TRBJ2-5; D call uncertain. Specimen: PBMCs or a T cell subset sorted from them (not recorded which). This TCR was recovered from a man between 18 and 29 years old who had mild COVID-19 (a few samples of this study predate the infection). Cell type and time point are not known. The CDR3 region is CASSLRPAETQYF. The CDR3, as DNA: TGTGCCAGCAGTTTACGCCCCGCGGAGACCCAGTACTTC.